This T cell receptor beta chain came from a study of T cells after yellow fever vaccination. The sample holds a few counts of this clonotype. Its antigen is unidentified. Germline V gene sequence: CDR1 SGHTA, CDR2 FQGNSA. The CDR3 extends over 14 amino acids. J gave up 1 base and V 7 bases, and 5 bases lay outside the gene matches. The study made its TCR cDNA through 5'RACE template switching. That step introduced a universal primer site along with UMIs. MiXCR, run by TCRdb on the 5' RACE reads, gives a single entry per CDR3 protein. This table holds about 360,000 distinct CDR3 sequences, roughly 6.2% found once. Overall study results and limits: Just a small share of clonotypes turned up in the CD4 compartment as well as the CD8 compartment. Reappearing after the booster were most of the clones from primary vaccination (96% CD4, 75% to 90% CD8).

The V gene is TRBV7-2, the J gene TRBJ1-1; 8 bases are a match to TRBD1. The material sequenced was PBMCs, taken 5 days after the yellow fever booster vaccination. The TCR comes from a man under 40 who received the YFV17D yellow fever vaccine. CDR3 residues: CASIVGQGNTEAFF. The DNA of the CDR3 is TGTGCCAGCATCGTAGGACAGGGGAACACTGAAGCTTTCTTT.